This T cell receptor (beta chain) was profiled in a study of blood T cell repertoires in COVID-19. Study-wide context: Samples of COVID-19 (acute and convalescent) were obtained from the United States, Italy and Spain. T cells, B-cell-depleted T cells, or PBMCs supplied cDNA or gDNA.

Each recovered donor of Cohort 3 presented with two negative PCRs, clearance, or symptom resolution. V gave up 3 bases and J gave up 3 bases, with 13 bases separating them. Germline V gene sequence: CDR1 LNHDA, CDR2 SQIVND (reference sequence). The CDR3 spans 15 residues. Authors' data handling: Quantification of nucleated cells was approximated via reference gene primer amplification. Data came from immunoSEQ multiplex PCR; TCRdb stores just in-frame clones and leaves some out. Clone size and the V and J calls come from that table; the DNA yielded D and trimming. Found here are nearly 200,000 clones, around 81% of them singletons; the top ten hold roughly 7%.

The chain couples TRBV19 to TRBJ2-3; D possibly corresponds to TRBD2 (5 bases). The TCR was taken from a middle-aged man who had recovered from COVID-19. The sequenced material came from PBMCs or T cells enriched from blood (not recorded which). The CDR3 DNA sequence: TGTGCCAGTAGTATGGTGAGGGCTGGGACAGATACGCAGTATTTT. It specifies CASSMVRAGTDTQYF.